A selection of T cell receptor beta chains follows, all from one sample in a study of OX40 agonist ivuxolimab in advanced cancers. Using immunoSEQ multiplex PCR, the repertoire was profiled, and TCRdb retains in-frame clones only, with some absent. The sample lists about 110,000 clones; around 93% were seen once. The material sequenced was CD4+ or CD8+ T cells sorted from blood, taken in a trial of the OX40 agonist ivuxolimab. The receptors shown here come from an adult with an advanced solid tumor such as melanoma, head and neck, liver or kidney cancer. Both conserved end residues are part of each CDR3. D genes are given only for firm matches. Size is omitted from some rows. Given values are once, few, many or a class for expanded clones.

size | D | J | V | CDR3 | DNA
- | - | TRBJ1-1 | TRBV18 | CASSPPGAATEAFF | TGTGCCAGCTCACCACCAGGGGCGGCCACTGAAGCTTTCTTT
- | TRBD1 | TRBJ1-6 | TRBV18 | CASSETNKDRVNSPLHF | TGTGCCAGCTCCGAAACGAATAAGGACAGGGTTAATTCACCCCTCCACTTT
- | TRBD2 | TRBJ2-1 | TRBV5-1 | CASSFTLAGGGGNEQFF | TGCGCCAGCAGCTTTACCCTAGCGGGAGGGGGCGGCAATGAGCAGTTCTTC
once | TRBD1 | TRBJ2-7 | TRBV6-1 | CASSGQGSYEQYF | TGTGCCAGTTCAGGACAGGGGTCTTACGAGCAGTACTTC
few | TRBD1 | TRBJ1-4 | TRBV4-1 | CASSPGQGNEKLFF | TGCGCCAGCAGCCCGGGACAGGGAAATGAAAAACTGTTTTTT
- | - | TRBJ2-1 | TRBV10-3 | CAIRPGPPTGDNEQFF | TGTGCCATCAGGCCCGGGCCCCCAACCGGGGATAATGAGCAGTTCTTC
- | - | TRBJ1-2 | TRBV18 | CASSPSEGNYGYTF | TGTGCCAGCTCACCATCGGAGGGAAACTATGGCTACACCTTC
- | - | TRBJ1-1 | TRBV7-9 | CASSFQNTEAFF | TGTGCCAGCAGCTTTCAGAACACTGAAGCTTTCTTT
- | TRBD1 | TRBJ2-3 | TRBV2 | CASSVLDRVRKDTQYF | TGTGCCAGCAGTGTATTGGACAGGGTCCGTAAGGATACGCAGTATTTT
- | TRBD2 | TRBJ2-5 | TRBV2 | CASRPLAGVQETQYF | TGTGCCAGCAGGCCACTAGCGGGGGTCCAAGAGACCCAGTACTTC
- | TRBD2 | TRBJ2-7 | TRBV13 | CASSLVGLAGGRRPYEQYF | TGTGCCAGCAGCTTAGTGGGACTAGCGGGAGGCCGACGTCCCTACGAGCAGTACTTC
- | - | TRBJ1-1 | TRBV6-5 | CASNRAGTEAFF | TGTGCCAGCAACAGGGCGGGCACTGAAGCTTTCTTT
- | - | TRBJ1-2 | TRBV28 | CASSNREPTGFYGYTF | TGTGCCAGCAGCAATAGGGAACCGACGGGATTCTATGGCTACACCTTC
- | TRBD1 | TRBJ1-5 | TRBV10-1 | CASSGGTGNQPQHF | TGCGCCAGCAGCGGGGGGACAGGGAATCAGCCCCAGCATTTT
- | TRBD1 | TRBJ2-7 | TRBV5-8 | CASSLLFGTGGFNEQYF | TGTGCCAGCAGCTTGCTATTCGGGACAGGGGGCTTCAACGAGCAGTACTTC
- | - | TRBJ2-7 | TRBV6-5 | CASKEYYEQYF | TGTGCCAGCAAGGAGTATTACGAGCAGTACTTC
- | - | TRBJ2-5 | TRBV30 | CAWSELGETQYF | TGTGCCTGGAGTGAATTGGGAGAGACCCAGTACTTC
- | - | TRBJ2-7 | TRBV27 | CASSLTSGTKTYEQYF | TGTGCCAGCAGTTTAACGTCCGGGACAAAAACCTACGAGCAGTACTTC
- | - | TRBJ2-7 | TRBV4-1 | CASSLVRDGPGGSYEQYF | TGCGCCAGCAGCCTTGTCCGGGACGGACCTGGGGGATCCTACGAGCAGTACTTC
- | - | TRBJ1-4 | TRBV18 | CASSSGWDEKLFF | TGTGCCAGCTCGTCAGGGTGGGATGAAAAACTGTTTTTT
- | - | TRBJ2-3 | TRBV4-2 | CASSQAREDTQYF | TGTGCCAGCAGCCAGGCCCGAGAGGATACGCAGTATTTT
- | - | TRBJ1-1 | TRBV5-8 | CASSSRWALKTEAFF | TGTGCCAGCAGCTCGCGGTGGGCCTTGAAGACTGAAGCTTTCTTT
- | TRBD1 | TRBJ2-7 | TRBV10-3 | CAISWDREREQYF | TGTGCCATCAGTTGGGACAGGGAACGCGAGCAGTACTTC
- | - | TRBJ2-7 | TRBV11-3 | CASSKDDYEQYF | TGTGCCAGCAGCAAAGATGACTACGAGCAGTACTTC
- | TRBD2 | TRBJ2-3 | TRBV5-5 | CASSLGGGNTDTQYF | TGTGCCAGCAGCTTGGGCGGGGGGAACACAGATACGCAGTATTTT
- | - | TRBJ2-5 | TRBV7-6 | CASSLAGYSQETQYF | TGTGCCAGCAGCTTAGCCGGCTACTCCCAAGAGACCCAGTACTTC
- | TRBD1 | TRBJ1-1 | TRBV5-1 | CASSSQDRGDTEAFF | TGCGCCAGCAGTTCTCAGGACAGGGGGGATACTGAAGCTTTCTTT
- | - | TRBJ2-7 | TRBV10-1 | CASSEPGSYEQYF | TGCGCCAGCAGTGAGCCAGGTTCCTACGAGCAGTACTTC
- | TRBD2 | TRBJ2-5 | TRBV5-1 | CASSFGGRVGETQYF | TGCGCCAGCAGCTTTGGCGGGAGGGTAGGAGAGACCCAGTACTTC
- | - | TRBJ2-5 | TRBV5-1 | CASSLQGHSQETQYF | TGCGCCAGCAGCTTGCAGGGACACTCACAAGAGACCCAGTACTTC
- | TRBD1 | TRBJ1-5 | TRBV5-5 | CASSLVGQPSNQPQHF | TGTGCCAGCAGCTTGGTGGGACAGCCTAGCAATCAGCCCCAGCATTTT
- | TRBD2 | TRBJ2-3 | TRBV30 | CAWSVRLAGAITDTQYF | TGTGCCTGGAGTGTAAGGCTAGCGGGGGCCATCACAGATACGCAGTATTTT
- | TRBD1 | TRBJ2-7 | TRBV14 | CASSQTGTGGHIRTYEQYF | TGTGCCAGCAGCCAAACCGGGACAGGGGGCCATATCCGGACCTACGAGCAGTACTTC
- | - | TRBJ2-3 | TRBV30 | CACPQGSGGDTQYF | TGTGCCTGCCCGCAGGGGTCAGGTGGAGATACGCAGTATTTT
- | - | TRBJ1-4 | TRBV7-9 | CASSLDREAGTSNEKLFF | TGTGCCAGCAGCTTGGATCGGGAGGCAGGGACTTCTAATGAAAAACTGTTTTTT
once | - | TRBJ1-5 | TRBV9 | CASSVGNRANQPQHF | TGTGCCAGCAGCGTAGGGAACAGGGCCAATCAGCCCCAGCATTTT
- | - | TRBJ1-1 | TRBV11-2 | CASSPPLSVGNTEAFF | TGTGCCAGCAGCCCCCCCCTGAGTGTGGGGAACACTGAAGCTTTCTTT
- | - | TRBJ1-1 | TRBV6-5 | CASSTQGEAFF | TGTGCCAGCTCTACCCAGGGCGAAGCTTTCTTT
- | - | TRBJ2-1 | TRBV7-9 | CASSLEGGPYNEQFF | TGTGCCAGCAGCTTAGAGGGGGGGCCCTACAATGAGCAGTTCTTC
- | - | TRBJ2-6 | TRBV27 | CASSLWAGPSHSGANVLTF | TGTGCCAGCAGTTTATGGGCAGGCCCGTCGCACTCTGGGGCCAACGTCCTGACTTTC
- | - | TRBJ2-1 | TRBV5-1 | CASSLRRISYNEQFF | TGCGCCAGCAGCTTGCGACGGATCTCCTACAATGAGCAGTTCTTC
- | - | TRBJ1-5 | TRBV4-1 | CASSQADFQPQHF | TGCGCCAGCAGCCAAGCCGACTTTCAGCCCCAGCATTTT
- | TRBD2 | TRBJ2-2 | TRBV29-1 | CSVTGTSANTGELFF | TGCAGCGTAACCGGGACTAGCGCGAACACCGGGGAGCTGTTTTTT
- | - | TRBJ2-7 | TRBV10-1 | CASSESVTQGGEQYF | TGCGCCAGCAGTGAATCAGTGACGCAGGGTGGCGAGCAGTACTTC
few | TRBD1 | TRBJ1-5 | TRBV12-5 | CASGSGQGRNQPQHF | TGTGCTAGTGGCTCCGGACAGGGACGGAATCAGCCCCAGCATTTT
once | - | TRBJ2-2 | TRBV30 | CASPVQRNTGELFF | TGTGCCTCACCAGTTCAGAGGAACACCGGGGAGCTGTTTTTT
- | TRBD2 | TRBJ2-1 | TRBV5-1 | CASSSSLFHSGRAKNEQFF | TGCGCCAGCAGCTCGAGTCTATTTCATAGCGGGAGGGCCAAGAATGAGCAGTTCTTC
- | - | TRBJ2-5 | TRBV5-4 | CASSSGQKQETQYF | TGTGCCAGCAGCTCCGGACAGAAACAAGAGACCCAGTACTTC
once | TRBD1 | TRBJ2-7 | TRBV6-6 | CASSLGQGEGEQYF | TGTGCCAGCAGTTTAGGACAGGGGGAAGGGGAGCAGTACTTC
once | TRBD1 | TRBJ2-5 | TRBV6-5 | CASSYSRTGGQETQYF | TGTGCCAGCAGTTACTCGAGGACAGGGGGCCAAGAGACCCAGTACTTC
- | TRBD1 | TRBJ2-3 | TRBV5-4 | CASSPDRAADTQYF | TGTGCCAGCAGCCCGGACAGGGCGGCAGATACGCAGTATTTT
- | - | TRBJ2-3 | TRBV19 | CASSIDRAGGTDTQYF | TGTGCCAGTAGTATTGACAGGGCGGGGGGCACAGATACGCAGTATTTT
- | - | TRBJ2-2 | TRBV9 | CASSPDLSQGGTGELFF | TGTGCCAGCAGCCCTGATCTCTCTCAGGGTGGAACCGGGGAGCTGTTTTTT
- | - | TRBJ1-1 | TRBV2 | CASSLGQVNTEAFF | TGTGCCAGCAGTTTGGGACAAGTCAACACTGAAGCTTTCTTT
- | - | TRBJ2-6 | TRBV6-5 | CASSYWGRRANVLTF | TGTGCCAGCAGTTACTGGGGGCGGAGGGCCAACGTCCTGACTTTC
- | - | TRBJ2-5 | TRBV6-5 | CASSYGTDLPGAQYF | TGTGCCAGCAGTTACGGGACAGACCTCCCGGGGGCCCAGTACTTC
- | TRBD2 | TRBJ2-5 | TRBV7-6 | CASRNRTSGRKRETQYF | TGTGCCAGCAGGAATAGGACTAGCGGGAGGAAAAGAGAGACCCAGTACTTC